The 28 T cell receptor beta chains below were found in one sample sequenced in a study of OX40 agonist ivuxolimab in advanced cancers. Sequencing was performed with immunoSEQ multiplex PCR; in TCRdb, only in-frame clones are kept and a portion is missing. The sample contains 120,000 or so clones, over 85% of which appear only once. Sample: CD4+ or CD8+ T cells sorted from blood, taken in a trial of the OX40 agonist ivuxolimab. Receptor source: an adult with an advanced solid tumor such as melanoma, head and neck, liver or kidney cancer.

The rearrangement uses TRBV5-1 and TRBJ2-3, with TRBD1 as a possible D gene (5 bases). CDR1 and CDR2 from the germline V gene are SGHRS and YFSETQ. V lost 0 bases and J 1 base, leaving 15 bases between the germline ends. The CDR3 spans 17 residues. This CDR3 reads CASSLGAVGLGTDTQYF. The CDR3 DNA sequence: TGCGCCAGCAGCTTGGGGGCCGTGGGGCTAGGCACAGATACGCAGTATTTT. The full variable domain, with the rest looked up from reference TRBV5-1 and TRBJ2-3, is KAGVTQTPRYLIKTRGQQVTLSCSPISGHRSVSWYQQTPGQGLQFLFEYFSETQRNKGNFPGRFSGRQFSNSRSEMNVSTLELGDSALYLCASSLGAVGLGTDTQYFGPGTRLTVL.

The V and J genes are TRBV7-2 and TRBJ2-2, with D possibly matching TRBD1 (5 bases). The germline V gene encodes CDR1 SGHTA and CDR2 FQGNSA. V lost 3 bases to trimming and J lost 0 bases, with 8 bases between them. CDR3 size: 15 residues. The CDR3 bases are TGTGCCAGCAGCTTTCAGGGATCGAACACCGGGGAGCTGTTTTTT. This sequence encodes CASSFQGSNTGELFF.

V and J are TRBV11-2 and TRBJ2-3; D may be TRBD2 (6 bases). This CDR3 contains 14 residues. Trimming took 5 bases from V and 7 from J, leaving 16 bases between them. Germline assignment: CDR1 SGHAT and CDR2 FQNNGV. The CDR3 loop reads CASSPTSGLYTQYF. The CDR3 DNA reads TGTGCCAGCAGCCCTACCTCGGGACTTTATACGCAGTATTTT. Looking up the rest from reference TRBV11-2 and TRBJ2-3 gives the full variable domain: EAGVAQSPRYKIIEKRQSVAFWCNPISGHATLYWYQQILGQGPKLLIQFQNNGVVDDSQLPKDRFSAERLKGVDSTLKIQPAKLEDSAVYLCASSPTSGLYTQYFGPGTRLTVL.

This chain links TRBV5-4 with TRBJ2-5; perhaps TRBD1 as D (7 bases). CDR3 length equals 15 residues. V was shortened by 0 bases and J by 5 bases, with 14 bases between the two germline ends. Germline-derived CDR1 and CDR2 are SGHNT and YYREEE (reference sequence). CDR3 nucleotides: TGTGCCAGCAGCTTGGTTGGAGGGGGCATGGAGACCCAGTACTTC. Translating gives CASSLVGGGMETQYF.

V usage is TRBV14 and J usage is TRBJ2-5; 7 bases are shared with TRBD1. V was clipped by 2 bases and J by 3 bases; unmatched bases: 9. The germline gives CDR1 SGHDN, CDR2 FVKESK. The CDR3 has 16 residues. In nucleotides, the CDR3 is TGTGCCAGCAGCCAACTCGACAGGGCCTCCGAAGAGACCCAGTACTTC. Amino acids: CASSQLDRASEETQYF.

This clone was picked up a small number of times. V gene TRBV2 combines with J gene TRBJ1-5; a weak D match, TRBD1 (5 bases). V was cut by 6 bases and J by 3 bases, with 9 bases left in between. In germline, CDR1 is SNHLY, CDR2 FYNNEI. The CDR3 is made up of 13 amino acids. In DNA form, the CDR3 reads TGTGCCAGCAGGATAGGGACCAATCAGCCCCAGCATTTT. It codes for CASRIGTNQPQHF.

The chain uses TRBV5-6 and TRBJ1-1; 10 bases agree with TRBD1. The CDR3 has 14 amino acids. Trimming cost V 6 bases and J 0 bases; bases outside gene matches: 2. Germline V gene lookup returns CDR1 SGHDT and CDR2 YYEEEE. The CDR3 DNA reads TGTGCCAGCATCGGACAGGGGGTGAACACTGAAGCTTTCTTT. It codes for CASIGQGVNTEAFF.

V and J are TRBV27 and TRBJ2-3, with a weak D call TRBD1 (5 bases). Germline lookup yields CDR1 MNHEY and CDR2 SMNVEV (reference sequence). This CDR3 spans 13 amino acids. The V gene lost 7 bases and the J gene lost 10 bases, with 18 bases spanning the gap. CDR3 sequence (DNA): TGTGCCAGCATGGCAGGGCCGACTGGGGCGCAGTATTTT. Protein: CASMAGPTGAQYF.

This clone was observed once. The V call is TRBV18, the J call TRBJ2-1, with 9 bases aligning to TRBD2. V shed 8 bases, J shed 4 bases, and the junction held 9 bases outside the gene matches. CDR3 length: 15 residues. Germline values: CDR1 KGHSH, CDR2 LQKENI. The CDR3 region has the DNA TGTGCCAGCGGGACTAGCTCCCTTGATTACAATGAGCAGTTCTTC. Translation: CASGTSSLDYNEQFF.

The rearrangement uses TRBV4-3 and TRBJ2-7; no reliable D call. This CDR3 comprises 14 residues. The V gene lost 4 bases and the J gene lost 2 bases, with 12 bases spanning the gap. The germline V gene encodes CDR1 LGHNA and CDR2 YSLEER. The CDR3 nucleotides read TGCGCCAGCAGCCCCCGAGAAAATCCCTACGAGCAGTACTTC. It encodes CASSPRENPYEQYF.

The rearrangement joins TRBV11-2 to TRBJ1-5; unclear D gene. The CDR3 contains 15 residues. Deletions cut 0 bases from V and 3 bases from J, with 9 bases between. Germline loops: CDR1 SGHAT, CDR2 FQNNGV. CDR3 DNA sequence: TGTGCCAGCAGCTTAGATCTGACTGCCAATCAGCCCCAGCATTTT. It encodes CASSLDLTANQPQHF.

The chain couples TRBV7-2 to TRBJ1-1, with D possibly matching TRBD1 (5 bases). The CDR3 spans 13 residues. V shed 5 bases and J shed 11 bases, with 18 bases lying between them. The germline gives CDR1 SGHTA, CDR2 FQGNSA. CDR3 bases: TGTGCCAGCAGCCCAGAACCTAGGGGTTACGCTTTCTTT. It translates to CASSPEPRGYAFF.

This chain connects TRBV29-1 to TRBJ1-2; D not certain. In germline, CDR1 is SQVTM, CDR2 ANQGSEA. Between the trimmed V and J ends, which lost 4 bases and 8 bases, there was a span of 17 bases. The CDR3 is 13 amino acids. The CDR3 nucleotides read TGCAGCGTTGTGGACGGGAGCCATCTAGGCTACACCTTC. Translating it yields CSVVDGSHLGYTF.

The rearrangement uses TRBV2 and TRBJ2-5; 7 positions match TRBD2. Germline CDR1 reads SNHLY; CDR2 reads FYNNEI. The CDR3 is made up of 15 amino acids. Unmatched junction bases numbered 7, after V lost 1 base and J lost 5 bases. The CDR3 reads CASSEGGKGGETQYF. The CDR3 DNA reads TGTGCCAGCAGTGAAGGCGGGAAGGGAGGGGAGACCCAGTACTTC.

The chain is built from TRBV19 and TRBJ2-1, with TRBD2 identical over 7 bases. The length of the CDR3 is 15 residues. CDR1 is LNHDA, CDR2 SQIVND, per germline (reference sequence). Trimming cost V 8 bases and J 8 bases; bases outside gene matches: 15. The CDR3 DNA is TGTGCCAGTGGACCTGCGGGAGAAGATTGGGATGAGCAGTTCTTC. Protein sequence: CASGPAGEDWDEQFF.

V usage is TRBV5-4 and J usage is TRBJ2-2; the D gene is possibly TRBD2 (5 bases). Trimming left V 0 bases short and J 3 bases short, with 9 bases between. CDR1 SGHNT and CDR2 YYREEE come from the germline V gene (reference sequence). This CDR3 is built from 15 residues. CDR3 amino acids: CASSLGGGYTGELFF. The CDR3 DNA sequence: TGTGCCAGCAGCTTGGGCGGAGGATACACCGGGGAGCTGTTTTTT. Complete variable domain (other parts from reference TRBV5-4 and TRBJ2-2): ETGVTQSPTHLIKTRGQQVTLRCSSQSGHNTVSWYQQALGQGPQFIFQYYREEENGRGNFPPRFSGLQFPNYSSELNVNALELDDSALYLCASSLGGGYTGELFFGEGSRLTVL.

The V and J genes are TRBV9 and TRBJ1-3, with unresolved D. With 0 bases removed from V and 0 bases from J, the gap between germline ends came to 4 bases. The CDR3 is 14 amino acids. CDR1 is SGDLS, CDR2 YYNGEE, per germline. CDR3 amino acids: CASSVGPSGNTIYF. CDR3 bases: TGTGCCAGCAGCGTAGGGCCCTCTGGAAACACCATATATTTT.

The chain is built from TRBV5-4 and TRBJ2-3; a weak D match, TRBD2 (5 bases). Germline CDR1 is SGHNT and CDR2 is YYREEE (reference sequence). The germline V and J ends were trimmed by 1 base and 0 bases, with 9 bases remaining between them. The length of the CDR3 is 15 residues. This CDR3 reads CASSLMGGSTDTQYF. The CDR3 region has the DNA TGTGCCAGCAGCTTGATGGGCGGGAGCACAGATACGCAGTATTTT. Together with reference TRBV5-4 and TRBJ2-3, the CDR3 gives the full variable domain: ETGVTQSPTHLIKTRGQQVTLRCSSQSGHNTVSWYQQALGQGPQFIFQYYREEENGRGNFPPRFSGLQFPNYSSELNVNALELDDSALYLCASSLMGGSTDTQYFGPGTRLTVL.

The chain's CDR3 is CASTGRGVRHEQYF. CDR3 in DNA: TGTGCCAGCACGGGACGGGGGGTCCGCCACGAGCAGTACTTC. V usage is TRBV6-5 and J usage is TRBJ2-7; 7 positions agree with TRBD2. V lost 7 bases and J lost 5; bases outside the gene matches: 11. Germline CDR1 and CDR2: MNHEY and SVGAGI. CDR3 size: 14 residues.

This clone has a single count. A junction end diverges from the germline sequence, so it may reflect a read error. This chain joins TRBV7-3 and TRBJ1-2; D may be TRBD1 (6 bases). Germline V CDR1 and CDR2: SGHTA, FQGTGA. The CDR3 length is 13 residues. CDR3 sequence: CASSVTGNYGYTF. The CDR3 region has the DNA TGTGCCAGCAGCGTAACAGGGAACTATGGCTACACCTTC.

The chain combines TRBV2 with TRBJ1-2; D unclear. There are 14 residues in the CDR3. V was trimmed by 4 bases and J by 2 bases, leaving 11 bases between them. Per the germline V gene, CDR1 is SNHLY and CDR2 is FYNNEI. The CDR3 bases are TGTGCCAGCAGTGTTGACTCCAAGAACTATGGCTACACCTTC. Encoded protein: CASSVDSKNYGYTF. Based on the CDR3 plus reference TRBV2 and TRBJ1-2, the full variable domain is EPEVTQTPSHQVTQMGQEVILRCVPISNHLYFYWYRQILGQKVEFLVSFYNNEISEKSEIFDDQFSVERPDGSNFTLKIRSTKLEDSAMYFCASSVDSKNYGYTFGSGTRLTVV.

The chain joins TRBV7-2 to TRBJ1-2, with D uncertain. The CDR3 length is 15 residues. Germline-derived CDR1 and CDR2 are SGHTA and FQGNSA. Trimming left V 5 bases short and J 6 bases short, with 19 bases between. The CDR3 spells CASSESGKLEDGYTF. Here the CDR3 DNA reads TGTGCCAGCAGCGAATCGGGGAAGTTAGAGGATGGCTACACCTTC.

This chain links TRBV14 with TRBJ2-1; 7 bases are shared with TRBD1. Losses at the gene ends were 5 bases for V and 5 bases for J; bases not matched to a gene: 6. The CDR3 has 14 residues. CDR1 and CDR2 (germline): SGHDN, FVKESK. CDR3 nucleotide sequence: TGTGCCAGCAGCAAGGCTACAGGGGACAATGAGCAGTTCTTC. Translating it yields CASSKATGDNEQFF.

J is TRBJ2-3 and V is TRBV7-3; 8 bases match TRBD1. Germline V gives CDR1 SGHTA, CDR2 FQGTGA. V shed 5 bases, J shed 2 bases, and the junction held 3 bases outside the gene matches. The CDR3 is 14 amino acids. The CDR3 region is CASSRTGPTDTQYF. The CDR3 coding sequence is TGTGCCAGCAGCCGGACAGGGCCCACAGATACGCAGTATTTT.

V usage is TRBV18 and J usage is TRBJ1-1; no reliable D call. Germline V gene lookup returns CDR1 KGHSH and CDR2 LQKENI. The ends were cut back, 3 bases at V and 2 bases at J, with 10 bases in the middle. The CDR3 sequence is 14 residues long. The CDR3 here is CASSPFGVNTEAFF. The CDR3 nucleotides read TGTGCCAGCTCACCCTTCGGGGTAAACACTGAAGCTTTCTTT. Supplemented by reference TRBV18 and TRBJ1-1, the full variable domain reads NAGVMQNPRHLVRRRGQEARLRCSPMKGHSHVYWYRQLPEEGLKFMVYLQKENIIDESGMPKERFSAEFPKEGPSILRIQQVVRGDSAAYFCASSPFGVNTEAFFGQGTRLTVV.

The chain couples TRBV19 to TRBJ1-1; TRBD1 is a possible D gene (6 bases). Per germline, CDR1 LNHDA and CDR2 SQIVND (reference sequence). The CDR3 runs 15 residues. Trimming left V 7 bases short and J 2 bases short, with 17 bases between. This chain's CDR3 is CASKTEGRGNTEAFF. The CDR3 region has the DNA TGTGCCAGTAAGACCGAGGGCAGGGGTAACACTGAAGCTTTCTTT.

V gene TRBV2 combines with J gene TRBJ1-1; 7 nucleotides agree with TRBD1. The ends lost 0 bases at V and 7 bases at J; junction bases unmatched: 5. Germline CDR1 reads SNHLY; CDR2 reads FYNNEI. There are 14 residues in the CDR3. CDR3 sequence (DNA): TGTGCCAGCAGTGAAGCTGGCAGGGGGGATGAAGCTTTCTTT. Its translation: CASSEAGRGDEAFF.

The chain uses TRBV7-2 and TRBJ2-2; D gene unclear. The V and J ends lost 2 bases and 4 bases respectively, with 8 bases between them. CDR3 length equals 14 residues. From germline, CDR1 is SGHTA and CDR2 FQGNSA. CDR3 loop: CASSLLGGTGELFF. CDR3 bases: TGTGCCAGCAGCTTATTGGGCGGCACCGGGGAGCTGTTTTTT. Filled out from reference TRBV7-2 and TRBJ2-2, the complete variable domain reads GAGVSQSPSNKVTEKGKDVELRCDPISGHTALYWYRQSLGQGLEFLIYFQGNSAPDKSGLPSDRFSAERTGGSVSTLTIQRTQQEDSAVYLCASSLLGGTGELFFGEGSRLTVL.